These 9 T cell receptor beta chains came from one sample sequenced in a study of human T cells and chemical hapten exposure. One entry per CDR3 protein results from TCRdb running MiXCR on the 5' RACE reads. The sample has tens of thousands of distinct CDR3 sequences; about 15% are singletons. The authors' total RNA extraction used unfractionated whole blood. All receptors derive from a female donor in good health.

This clonotype was detected ten times or more. This rearrangement joins TRBV7-9 to TRBJ1-2; D is perhaps TRBD1 (5 bases). Trimming removed 4 bases from V and 6 bases from J, with 18 bases in between. The CDR3 sequence is 15 residues long. The germline V gene encodes CDR1 SEHNR and CDR2 FQNEAQ (reference sequence). The CDR3 DNA follows: TGTGCCAGCAGCTCCGGGACGATAACTTCGGATGGCTACACCTTC. As protein: CASSSGTITSDGYTF.

This clonotype occurred a few times. CDR3 amino acids: CASSDTGVGGELFF. The CDR3 nucleotides are TGTGCCAGCAGCGACACAGGGGTCGGCGGGGAGCTGTTTTTT. The rearrangement uses TRBV7-6 and TRBJ2-2; 7 nucleotides agree with TRBD1. J lost 7 bases, V lost 5 bases, and 7 bases had no gene match. The CDR3 is 14 residues long. Germline values: CDR1 SGHVS, CDR2 FNYEAQ.

This clonotype was counted only a few times. V is TRBV29-1 and J is TRBJ1-1, with 9 positions matching TRBD1. The CDR3 sequence is 14 residues long. V lost 4 bases to trimming and J lost 0 bases; unmatched junction nucleotides: 3. The germline V gene has CDR1 SQVTM and CDR2 ANQGSEA. This CDR3 reads CSVVQGALNTEAFF. The CDR3 DNA reads TGCAGCGTTGTACAGGGGGCCTTGAACACTGAAGCTTTCTTT.

This clonotype was seen more than once but under ten times. J is TRBJ2-7 and V is TRBV27; either TRBD1 or TRBD2 may supply D (5 bases each). This CDR3 is built from 14 residues. The germline V and J ends were trimmed by 5 bases and 7 bases, with 18 bases remaining between them. Germline values: CDR1 MNHEY, CDR2 SMNVEV (reference sequence). CDR3 in DNA: TGTGCCAGCAGTCACCGGGACCCCTCAAGGGAGCAGTACTTC. It encodes CASSHRDPSREQYF.

This clonotype was recorded many times. The gene calls are TRBV7-8 and TRBJ2-3; D possibly corresponds to TRBD2 (7 bases). The CDR3 runs to 16 residues. Germline CDR1 SGHVS, CDR2 FQNEAQ. The V and J ends lost 3 bases and 6 bases respectively, with 19 bases between them. CDR3 region: CASSFHSGGSQDTQYF. The CDR3 DNA is TGTGCCAGCAGCTTCCATTCGGGGGGCTCCCAGGATACGCAGTATTTT.

This clonotype was seen only a few times. The V gene is TRBV9, the J gene TRBJ2-3; 7 bases are shared with TRBD2. CDR3 length equals 16 residues. The germline CDR1 and CDR2 sequences are SGDLS and YYNGEE. V was clipped by 3 bases and J by 1 base; unmatched bases: 8. The CDR3 region has the DNA TGTGCCAGCAGCGAAACGTCTAGCGGCGGCACAGATACGCAGTATTTT. Translated: CASSETSSGGTDTQYF.

The sample holds a few counts of this clonotype. This chain uses TRBV28 with TRBJ1-1, with 9 bases identical to TRBD1. Germline CDR1 and CDR2: MDHEN and SYDVKM. The CDR3 loop spans 12 amino acids. The CDR3 loop is CGTGTGSTEAFF. The CDR3 coding sequence is TGTGGGACCGGGACAGGGTCCACTGAAGCTTTCTTT.

This chain joins TRBV5-4 and TRBJ2-1; 7 positions match TRBD2. The V gene end was trimmed by 3 bases and the J gene end by 0 bases; junction bases not matched to a gene: 3. Germline V gene lookup returns CDR1 SGHNT and CDR2 YYREEE (reference sequence). The CDR3 is 15 residues long. CDR3 sequence: CASSSGGSSYNEQFF. The CDR3 DNA sequence: TGTGCCAGCAGCTCGGGCGGGAGCTCCTACAATGAGCAGTTCTTC.

CDR3 in DNA: TGTGCCAGCAGTGCAAGGGACAGATACAATGAGCAGTTCTTC. This encodes CASSARDRYNEQFF. The chain is built from TRBV2 and TRBJ2-1; 7 nucleotides match TRBD1. J gave up 4 bases and V 4 bases, and 4 bases lay outside the gene matches. The CDR3 is made up of 14 amino acids. CDR1 and CDR2 (germline): SNHLY, FYNNEI.